The source of this T cell receptor (beta chain) is a study of T cells in Graves' hyperthyroidism and ophthalmopathy. Study overall: Peripheral blood was obtained at initial diagnosis, preceding any treatment. General study findings and limits: Most clonotypes that expanded in the thyroid above 0.001 also showed up in blood. The model identified upcoming ophthalmopathy a median approximately six months ahead of onset.

TCR beta CDR3 regions were amplified from RNA. A set of HTBI primers served as the primers for a first-round RT-PCR of the TCR CDR3. In TCRdb, the multiplex PCR reads were re-called with MiXCR into one record per CDR3 protein. The data show roughly 700,000 distinct CDR3 sequences, with 14% seen just once and roughly 10% held by the top ten. Diagnoses were made from clinical symptoms, serum measures (thyroxine and TRAb), thyroid ultrasound and orbital computed tomography. This clonotype was detected only a few times. Its antigen is unknown. The CDR3 has 15 residues. Between the trimmed V and J ends, which lost 1 base and 2 bases, there was a span of 6 bases. Germline assignment: CDR1 LGHNA and CDR2 YSLEER.

This TCR was recovered from a woman aged 18-29 years with Graves' hyperthyroidism. The material sequenced was blood. The chain is built from TRBV4-3 and TRBJ2-6; D is uncertain. Written as DNA, the CDR3 is TGCGCCAGCAGCCAAGGAACCGCTGGGGCCAACGTCCTGACTTTC. It yields the protein CASSQGTAGANVLTF.